The clone carrying this T cell receptor beta chain was seen more than once but under ten times. Germline V gives CDR1 MDHEN, CDR2 SYDVKM. The CDR3 totals 12 residues. V lost 6 bases to trimming and J lost 9 bases, with 12 bases between them. This sample is drawn from a study of blood T cell repertoires in COVID-19. Study as a whole: Some COVID-19 samples were acute and others convalescent; all came from the United States, Italy and Spain. PBMCs, B-cell-depleted T cells, or T cells were the source of the cDNA or gDNA that made up the material.

Per the study methods: Reference gene primer amplification yielded estimated nucleated cell counts. Assay used: immunoSEQ multiplex PCR; TCRdb lists only in-frame clones, some missing. V, J and clone size reflect that table, while D and trimming were determined from the DNA. In the table there are 80,000 to 100,000 clones, 70% to 80% of which are singletons. This chain joins TRBV28 and TRBJ1-5; D gene uncertain. The material sequenced was peripheral blood. The source of this sequence is a human donor in a cohort sampled during active COVID-19. The CDR3 DNA sequence: TGTGCCAGCAGCCCTTACCAGCGGCCCCAGCATTTT. This encodes CASSPYQRPQHF.